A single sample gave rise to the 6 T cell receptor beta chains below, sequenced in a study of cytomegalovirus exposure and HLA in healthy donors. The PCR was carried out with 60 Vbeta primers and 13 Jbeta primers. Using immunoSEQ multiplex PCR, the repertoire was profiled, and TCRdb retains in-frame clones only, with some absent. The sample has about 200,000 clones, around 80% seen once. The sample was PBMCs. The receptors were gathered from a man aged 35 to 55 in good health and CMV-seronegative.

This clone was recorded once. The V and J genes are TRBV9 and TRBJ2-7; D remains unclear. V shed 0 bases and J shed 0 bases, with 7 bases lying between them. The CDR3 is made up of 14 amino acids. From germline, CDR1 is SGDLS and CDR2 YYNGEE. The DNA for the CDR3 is TGTGCCAGCAGCGTAGACGGCGGCTCCTACGAGCAGTACTTC. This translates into CASSVDGGSYEQYF.

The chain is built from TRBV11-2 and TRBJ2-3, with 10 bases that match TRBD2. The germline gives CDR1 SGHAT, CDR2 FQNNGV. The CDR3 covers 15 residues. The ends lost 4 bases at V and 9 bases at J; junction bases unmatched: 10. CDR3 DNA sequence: TGTGCCAGCAGCTACCCAGCGGGGGGGGAGGAAACGCAGTATTTT. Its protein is CASSYPAGGEETQYF.

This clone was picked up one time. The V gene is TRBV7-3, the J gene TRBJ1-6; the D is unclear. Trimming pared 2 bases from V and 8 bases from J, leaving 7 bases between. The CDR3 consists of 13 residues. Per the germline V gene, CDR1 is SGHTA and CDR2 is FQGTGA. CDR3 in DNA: TGTGCCAGCAGCTTACGCGGTGATTCACCCCTCCACTTT. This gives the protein CASSLRGDSPLHF.

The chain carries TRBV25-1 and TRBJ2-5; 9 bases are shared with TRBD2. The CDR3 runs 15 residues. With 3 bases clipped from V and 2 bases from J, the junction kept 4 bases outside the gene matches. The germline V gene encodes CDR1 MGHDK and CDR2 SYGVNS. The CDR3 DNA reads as TGTGCCAGCAGTGATAGCGGGAGACTGCAAGAGACCCAGTACTTC. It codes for CASSDSGRLQETQYF. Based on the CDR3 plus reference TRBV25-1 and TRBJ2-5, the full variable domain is EADIYQTPRYLVIGTGKKITLECSQTMGHDKMYWYQQDPGMELHLIHYSYGVNSTEKGDLSSESTVSRIRTEHFPLTLESARPSHTSQYLCASSDSGRLQETQYFGPGTRLLVL.

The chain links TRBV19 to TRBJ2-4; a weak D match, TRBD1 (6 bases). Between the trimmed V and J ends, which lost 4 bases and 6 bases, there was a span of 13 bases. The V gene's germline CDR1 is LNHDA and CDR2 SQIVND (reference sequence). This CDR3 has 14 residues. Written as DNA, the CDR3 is TGTGCCAGTAGTACAGGGGACACCCTAAACATTCAGTACTTC. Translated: CASSTGDTLNIQYF.

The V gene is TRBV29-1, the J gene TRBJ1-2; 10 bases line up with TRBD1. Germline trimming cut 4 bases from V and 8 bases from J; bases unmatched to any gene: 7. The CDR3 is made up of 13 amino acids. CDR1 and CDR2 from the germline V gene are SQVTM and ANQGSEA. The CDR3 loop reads CSVGTGGSGGYTF. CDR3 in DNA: TGCAGCGTTGGGACAGGGGGATCCGGCGGCTACACCTTC. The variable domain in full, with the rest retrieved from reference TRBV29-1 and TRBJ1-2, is SAVISQKPSRDICQRGTSLTIQCQVDSQVTMMFWYRQQPGQSLTLIATANQGSEATYESGFVIDKFPISRPNLTFSTLTVSNMSPEDSSIYLCSVGTGGSGGYTFGSGTRLTVV.